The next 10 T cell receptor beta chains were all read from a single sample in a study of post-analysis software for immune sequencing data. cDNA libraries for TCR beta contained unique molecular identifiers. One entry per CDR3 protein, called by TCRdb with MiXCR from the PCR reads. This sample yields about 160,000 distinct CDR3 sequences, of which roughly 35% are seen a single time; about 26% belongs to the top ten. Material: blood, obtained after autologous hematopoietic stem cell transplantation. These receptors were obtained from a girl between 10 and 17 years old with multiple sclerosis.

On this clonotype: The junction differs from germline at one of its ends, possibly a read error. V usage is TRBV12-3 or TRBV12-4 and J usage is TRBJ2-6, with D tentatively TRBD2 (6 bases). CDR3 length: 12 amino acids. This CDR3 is CTSGLGANVLTF. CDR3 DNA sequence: TGTACCAGCGGGCTTGGGGCCAACGTCCTGACTTTC.

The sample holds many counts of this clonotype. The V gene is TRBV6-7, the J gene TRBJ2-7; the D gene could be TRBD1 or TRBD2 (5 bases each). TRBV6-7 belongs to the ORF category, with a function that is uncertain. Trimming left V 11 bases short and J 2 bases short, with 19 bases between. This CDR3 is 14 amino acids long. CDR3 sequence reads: CAVRRCWDAYEQYF. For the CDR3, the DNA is TGTGCCGTCCGAAGATGTTGGGACGCCTACGAGCAGTACTTC.

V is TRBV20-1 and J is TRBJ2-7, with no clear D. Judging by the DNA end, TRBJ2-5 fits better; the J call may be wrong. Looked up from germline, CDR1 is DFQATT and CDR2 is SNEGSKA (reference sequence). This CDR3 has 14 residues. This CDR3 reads CSARGYSERETQYF. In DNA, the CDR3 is TGCAGTGCTAGGGGATACAGTGAACGGGAGACCCAGTACTTC.

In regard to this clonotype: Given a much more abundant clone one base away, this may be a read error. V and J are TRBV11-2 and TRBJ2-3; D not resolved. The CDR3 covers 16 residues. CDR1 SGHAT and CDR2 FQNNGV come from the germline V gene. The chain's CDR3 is CVSSLGAYVKSDTQYF. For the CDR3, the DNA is TGTGTCAGCAGCTTAGGCGCCTATGTGAAGTCAGATACGCAGTATTTT.

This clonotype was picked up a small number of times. The CDR3 region is CSAWWSGPINEQFF. The DNA of the CDR3 is TGCAGTGCTTGGTGGAGTGGCCCCATCAATGAGCAGTTCTTC. V usage is TRBV20-1 and J usage is TRBJ2-1; no clear D. The CDR3 runs 14 residues. CDR1 DFQATT and CDR2 SNEGSKA come from the germline V gene (reference sequence). V lost 5 bases, J lost 6 bases, and 17 bases lay in between.

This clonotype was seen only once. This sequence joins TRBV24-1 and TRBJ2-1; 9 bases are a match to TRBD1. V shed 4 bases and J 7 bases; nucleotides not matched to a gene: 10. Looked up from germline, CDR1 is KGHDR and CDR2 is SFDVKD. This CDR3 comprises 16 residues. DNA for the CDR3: TGTGCCACCAGTGACTTGGGACAGGGTCTCGATAATGAGCAGTTCTTC. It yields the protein CATSDLGQGLDNEQFF.

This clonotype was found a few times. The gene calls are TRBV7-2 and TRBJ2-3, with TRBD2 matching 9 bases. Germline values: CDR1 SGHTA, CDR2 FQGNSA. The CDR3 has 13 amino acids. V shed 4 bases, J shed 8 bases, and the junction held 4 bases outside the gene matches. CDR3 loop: CASSSGTSFTQYF. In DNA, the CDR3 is TGTGCCAGCAGCTCCGGGACTAGCTTTACGCAGTATTTT.

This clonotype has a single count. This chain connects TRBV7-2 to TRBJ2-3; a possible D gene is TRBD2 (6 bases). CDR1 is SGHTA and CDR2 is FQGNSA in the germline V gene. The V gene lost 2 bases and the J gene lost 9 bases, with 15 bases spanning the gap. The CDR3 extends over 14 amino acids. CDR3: CASSLSLWGGTQYF. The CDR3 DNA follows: TGTGCCAGCAGCTTATCTTTGTGGGGAGGCACGCAGTATTTT.

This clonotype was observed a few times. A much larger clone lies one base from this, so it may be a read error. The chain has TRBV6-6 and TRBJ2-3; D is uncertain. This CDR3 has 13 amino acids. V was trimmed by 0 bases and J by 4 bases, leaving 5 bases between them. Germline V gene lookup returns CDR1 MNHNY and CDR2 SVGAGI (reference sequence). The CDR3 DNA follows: TGTGCCAGCAGTTACTCGAAGGCAGATACGCAGTATTTT. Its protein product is CASSYSKADTQYF.

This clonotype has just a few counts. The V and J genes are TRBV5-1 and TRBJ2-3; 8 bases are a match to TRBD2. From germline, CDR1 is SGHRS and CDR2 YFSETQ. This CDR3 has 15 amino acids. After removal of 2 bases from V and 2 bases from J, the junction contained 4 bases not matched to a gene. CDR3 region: CASSLFSGNTDTQYF. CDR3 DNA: TGCGCCAGCAGCTTATTTAGCGGGAACACAGATACGCAGTATTTT.